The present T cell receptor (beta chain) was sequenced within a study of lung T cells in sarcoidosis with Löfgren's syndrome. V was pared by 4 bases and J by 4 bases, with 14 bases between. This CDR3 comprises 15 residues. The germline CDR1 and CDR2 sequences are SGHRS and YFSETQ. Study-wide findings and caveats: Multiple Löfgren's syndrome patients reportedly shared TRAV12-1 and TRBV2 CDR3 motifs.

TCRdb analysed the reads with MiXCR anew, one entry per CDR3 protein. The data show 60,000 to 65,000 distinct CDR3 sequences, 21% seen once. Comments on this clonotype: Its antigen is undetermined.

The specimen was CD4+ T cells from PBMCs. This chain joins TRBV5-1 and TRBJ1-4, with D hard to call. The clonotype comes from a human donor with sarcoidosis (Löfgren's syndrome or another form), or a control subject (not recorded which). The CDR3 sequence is CASSPTTDVNEKLFF. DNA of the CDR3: TGCGCCAGCAGCCCAACGACGGACGTTAATGAAAAACTGTTTTTT.